The subject of this entry is one T cell receptor (beta chain). The antigen remains undetermined. Clones were read by immunoSEQ multiplex PCR, and TCRdb kept only the in-frame ones, dropping some. Of about 2 million clones listed, 90% to 95% are singletons. This sample was taken from a study of shared clonotypes between healthy human individuals. Study-level results: Researchers sampled blood only, noting tissue repertoires likely differ.

This TCR was recovered from a man younger than 30 in good health. Sequencing used naive CD4+ T cells sorted from blood. The subset: CD45RA+ positively selected.

The DNA for the CDR3 is TGTGCCTGGAGTGTACTAAGCACTGAGCAGTTCTTC. As protein: CAWSVLSTEQFF. The chain recombines TRBV30 with TRBJ2-1; D not resolved. V lost 0 bases and J 9 bases, leaving 9 bases between the germline ends. Looked up from germline, CDR1 is GTSNPN and CDR2 is SVGIG (reference sequence). This CDR3 contains 12 residues.